This T cell receptor (beta chain) emerged from a study of shared clonotypes between healthy human individuals. Overall study: Plates per donor: three CD4 naive, three CD4 memory, two CD8 naive, one CD8 memory. General observations from the study: When compared with the clonotypes that were shared by all four sorted-subset donors, the non-shared clonotypes turned out to have lower generation probabilities. Sharing across four donors was highest in naive CD4 (approximately 5%) and lowest in memory CD8 (0.4%).

Note on this clone: The antigen is unknown.

TCRdb's copy holds only in-frame clones and misses some; the assay was immunoSEQ multiplex PCR. The sample contains about 2.1 million clones, approximately 94% of which appear only once. The germline V gene has CDR1 MGHRA and CDR2 YSYEKL. Trimming shortened V by 3 bases and J by 3 bases, and 8 bases separated the two germline ends. The CDR3 extends over 13 amino acids. Positively selected for CCR7, the CD45RO-negative cells used as naive CD8 cells excluded terminally differentiated effector memory CD45RA+ cells. The V call is TRBV4-1, the J call TRBJ1-2, with no clear D. Material for sequencing was naive CD8+ T cells from PBMCs. The origin of this receptor is a man between 18 and 35 years old in good health. Some clones in this sample may be carry-over from other donors' samples. DNA of the CDR3: TGCGCCAGCAGCCAGGCGCCCTACTATGGCTACACCTTC. Its translation is CASSQAPYYGYTF.